The 32 T cell receptor beta chains given below trace back to one sample, sequenced in a study of CD8 T cells in ankylosing spondylitis. TCRdb passed the 5' RACE reads through MiXCR, listing each CDR3 protein once. The table records around 32,000 distinct CDR3 sequences, about 6.8% of them present only once. Sequenced input: blood, either unsorted or a sorted T cell fraction (not recorded which). The receptors derive from a male donor with ankylosing spondylitis or in good health (not recorded which).

This clonotype was picked up many times. The rearrangement links TRBV7-2 to TRBJ1-5; possible D gene TRBD1, 5 bases. CDR1 is SGHTA and CDR2 is FQGNSA in the germline V gene. V lost 5 bases, J lost 4 bases, and 15 bases lay in between. This CDR3 region has 15 residues. CDR3 sequence: CASSETAGLNQPQHF. Here the CDR3 DNA reads TGTGCCAGCAGCGAAACGGCGGGGCTAAATCAGCCCCAGCATTTT. Full variable domain (remainder filled in from reference TRBV7-2 and TRBJ1-5): GAGVSQSPSNKVTEKGKDVELRCDPISGHTALYWYRQSLGQGLEFLIYFQGNSAPDKSGLPSDRFSAERTGGSVSTLTIQRTQQEDSAVYLCASSETAGLNQPQHFGDGTRLSIL.

This clonotype showed up just a few times. This chain joins TRBV7-2 and TRBJ2-3; 7 nucleotides line up with TRBD1. In germline, CDR1 is SGHTA, CDR2 FQGNSA. The CDR3 length is 14 residues. J gave up 5 bases and V 6 bases, and 8 bases lay outside the gene matches. In DNA, the CDR3 is TGTGCCAGCAGTATCGACAGGGATCGAGATACGCAGTATTTT. It yields the protein CASSIDRDRDTQYF. The full variable domain, its missing parts supplied by reference TRBV7-2 and TRBJ2-3, is GAGVSQSPSNKVTEKGKDVELRCDPISGHTALYWYRQSLGQGLEFLIYFQGNSAPDKSGLPSDRFSAERTGGSVSTLTIQRTQQEDSAVYLCASSIDRDRDTQYFGPGTRLTVL.

This clonotype was seen repeatedly, ten times or more. The CDR3 region is CASGLSRAGFNSPLHF. The CDR3, as DNA: TGTGCTAGTGGTTTGAGTCGGGCAGGGTTTAATTCACCCCTCCACTTT. The J gene is TRBJ1-6, the V gene TRBV12-5, with D tentatively TRBD1 (5 bases). The CDR3 runs to 16 residues. Trimming took off 2 bases at V and 6 bases at J, with 14 bases between the two ends. Per germline, CDR1 LGHNT and CDR2 FRNRAP.

This clonotype was observed at least ten times. This chain uses TRBV5-1 with TRBJ2-1, with TRBD2 matching over 13 bases. The length of the CDR3 is 15 residues. V was pared by 4 bases and J by 3 bases, with 1 base of the junction left unmatched. Germline loops: CDR1 SGHRS, CDR2 YFSETQ. The CDR3 bases are TGCGCCAGCAGCAGGACTAGCGGGGGCTACAATGAGCAGTTCTTC. Translated, it gives CASSRTSGGYNEQFF.

In this sample, this clonotype turned up many times. The rearrangement uses TRBV5-1 and TRBJ2-3; no clear D gene. The germline gives CDR1 SGHRS, CDR2 YFSETQ. CDR3 length: 14 residues. With 1 base removed from V and 2 bases from J, the gap between germline ends came to 8 bases. Written as DNA, the CDR3 is TGCGCCAGCAGCTTGCTGGCGTTCACAGATACGCAGTATTTT. This sequence encodes CASSLLAFTDTQYF. The variable domain in full, completed from reference TRBV5-1 and TRBJ2-3, reads KAGVTQTPRYLIKTRGQQVTLSCSPISGHRSVSWYQQTPGQGLQFLFEYFSETQRNKGNFPGRFSGRQFSNSRSEMNVSTLELGDSALYLCASSLLAFTDTQYFGPGTRLTVL.

In this sample, this clonotype turned up many times. The CDR3 carries no conserved terminal phenylalanine or tryptophan, so it likely arises from a read error. The DNA is left out, because the CDR3 cannot be placed on it with certainty; the CDR3 is given as TCRdb lists it. V gene TRBV4-2 combines with J gene TRBJ1-2. The CDR3 has 14 amino acids, counting both end residues. Germline CDR1 and CDR2: LGHNA and YNFKEQ. The CDR3: CASSQDHWESPIRG.

In its sample, this clonotype was seen many times. This chain connects TRBV12-3 or TRBV12-4 to TRBJ1-3, with 9 bases aligning to TRBD1. Germline trimming cut 7 bases from V and 5 bases from J; bases unmatched to any gene: 6. The CDR3 has 14 residues. The CDR3 protein is CASTWGQGRNTIYF. The DNA for the CDR3 is TGTGCCAGCACCTGGGGACAGGGACGAAACACCATATATTTT.

This clonotype occurred many times. This chain joins TRBV29-1 and TRBJ2-1, with 7 nucleotides matching TRBD2. Germline values: CDR1 SQVTM, CDR2 ANQGSEA. V lost 1 base to trimming and J lost 4 bases; unmatched junction nucleotides: 4. This CDR3 has 14 amino acids. The CDR3 coding sequence is TGCAGCGTTGAAGGGCTAGCGGTATACAATGAGCAGTTCTTC. Encoded protein: CSVEGLAVYNEQFF.

The chain is built from TRBV29-1 and TRBJ2-4, with D perhaps matching TRBD1 or TRBD2 (6 bases each). The germline gives CDR1 SQVTM, CDR2 ANQGSEA. With 7 bases removed from V and 7 bases from J, the gap between germline ends came to 17 bases. The CDR3 is 13 amino acids. The CDR3 loop is CSAGGREGNIQYF. The CDR3, as DNA: TGCAGCGCCGGGGGCAGGGAAGGGAACATTCAGTACTTC.

This clonotype has a count of ten or more. The chain carries TRBV9 and TRBJ1-6; TRBD1 agrees at 9 bases. In germline, CDR1 is SGDLS, CDR2 YYNGEE. The CDR3 contains 15 residues. V was clipped by 4 bases and J by 7 bases; unmatched bases: 6. The CDR3 reads CASSPRTGENSPLHF. CDR3 DNA sequence: TGTGCCAGCAGCCCGCGGACAGGGGAGAATTCACCCCTCCACTTT. The full variable domain, completed using reference TRBV9 and TRBJ1-6, is DSGVTQTPKHLITATGQRVTLRCSPRSGDLSVYWYQQSLDQGLQFLIQYYNGEERAKGNILERFSAQQFPDLHSELNLSSLELGDSALYFCASSPRTGENSPLHFGNGTRLTVT.

This clonotype was observed many times. J is TRBJ2-3 and V is TRBV12-3 or TRBV12-4; tentative D call: TRBD1 (5 bases). V was shortened by 3 bases and J by 11 bases, with 15 bases between the two germline ends. CDR3 length equals 13 residues. CDR3 sequence: CASSFDSRSMQYF. CDR3 nucleotides: TGTGCCAGCAGTTTTGACAGTCGGTCGATGCAGTATTTT.

This chain joins TRBV5-4 and TRBJ2-1; TRBD2 matches 8 bases. CDR1 is SGHNT and CDR2 is YYREEE in the germline V gene (reference sequence). This CDR3 region has 15 residues. With V trimmed by 4 bases and J by 7 bases, 10 bases remained unmatched. The chain's CDR3 is CASSPSSGRPNEQFF. The CDR3, as DNA: TGTGCCAGCAGCCCCTCCAGCGGGAGACCTAATGAGCAGTTCTTC.

The sample holds many counts of this clonotype. The rearrangement joins TRBV12-3 or TRBV12-4 to TRBJ2-7, with 8 bases fitting TRBD1. The CDR3 contains 16 residues. V shed 5 bases, J shed 2 bases, and the junction held 11 bases outside the gene matches. Written as DNA, the CDR3 is TGTGCCAGCAGTCCAACCTCCGGGACAGGACCCTACGAGCAGTACTTC. Its translation is CASSPTSGTGPYEQYF.

This clonotype was counted ten times or more. The V call is TRBV3-1, the J call TRBJ2-5; weak D call: TRBD2 (6 bases). CDR3 length: 15 residues. Germline loops: CDR1 LGHDT, CDR2 YNNKEL (reference sequence). V was clipped by 4 bases and J by 6 bases, with 18 bases between them. CDR3 sequence reads: CASSPGVGGQQTQYF. CDR3 bases: TGTGCCAGCAGCCCCGGTGTGGGGGGTCAACAGACCCAGTACTTC.

This clonotype has a count of ten or more. The genes are TRBV24-1 and TRBJ2-1, with D perhaps matching TRBD1 (6 bases). Germline V CDR1 and CDR2: KGHDR, SFDVKD. The CDR3 runs to 15 residues. V was pared by 9 bases and J by 8 bases, with 22 bases between. As DNA, the CDR3 is TGTGCCACCCCTCTGTTTCAGGGGAGATTCTATGAGCAGTTCTTC. Its protein product is CATPLFQGRFYEQFF.

Only one count was recorded for this clonotype. The chain has TRBV7-2 and TRBJ1-5; TRBD1 matches at 8 bases. CDR1 and CDR2 from the germline V gene are SGHTA and FQGNSA. The J segment lost 5 bases and the V segment lost 6 bases, leaving 6 bases of the junction unmatched. This CDR3 region has 14 residues. CDR3 amino acids: CASSPGQGYQPQHF. CDR3 bases: TGTGCCAGCAGTCCCGGACAGGGATATCAGCCCCAGCATTTT.

This clonotype was recorded at least ten times. The chain combines TRBV12-3 or TRBV12-4 with TRBJ2-2, with D possibly TRBD2 on 6 matching bases. V lost 6 bases to trimming and J lost 5 bases, with 16 bases between them. The CDR3 covers 15 residues. CDR3 DNA: TGTGCCAGCAGGAAAGAGGCGGGGTGGACCGGGGAGCTGTTTTTT. Amino acid sequence: CASRKEAGWTGELFF.

The count of this clonotype is one. This sequence joins TRBV27 and TRBJ2-2, with 8 bases that match TRBD2. The CDR3 covers 15 residues. Germline CDR1 MNHEY, CDR2 SMNVEV (reference sequence). V trimming: 4 bases; J trimming: 5 bases; junction bases outside the gene matches: 6. The CDR3 DNA follows: TGTGCCAGCAGTTCCCTGACTAGCGTGACCGGGGAGCTGTTTTTT. The encoded protein is CASSSLTSVTGELFF.

This clonotype was counted many times. This chain links TRBV20-1 with TRBJ2-1; 7 bases agree with TRBD2. The CDR3 runs 12 residues. Germline values: CDR1 DFQATT, CDR2 SNEGSKA (reference sequence). V trimming: 6 bases; J trimming: 8 bases; junction bases outside the gene matches: 7. For the CDR3, the DNA is TGCAGTGCGGTAGGGGCGGGGGATGAGCAGTTCTTC. Translation: CSAVGAGDEQFF.

This clonotype occurred many times. The chain recombines TRBV5-1 with TRBJ2-7; perhaps TRBD1 as D (5 bases). The germline V and J ends were trimmed by 0 bases and 5 bases, with 12 bases remaining between them. Germline CDR1 reads SGHRS; CDR2 reads YFSETQ. This CDR3 is built from 14 residues. The DNA for the CDR3 is TGCGCCAGCAGCTTGGTGGCAGGGTATAACGAGCAGTACTTC. Its protein product is CASSLVAGYNEQYF.

This clonotype has at least ten counts. The V and J genes are TRBV20-1 and TRBJ2-1, with TRBD2 identical over 9 bases. In germline, CDR1 is DFQATT, CDR2 SNEGSKA (reference sequence). J gave up 9 bases and V 3 bases, and 6 bases lay outside the gene matches. CDR3 length: 13 amino acids. The CDR3 protein is CSARGLAGIEQFF. The CDR3 DNA reads as TGCAGTGCTAGGGGCCTAGCGGGGATTGAGCAGTTCTTC.

This clonotype turned up a few times. J is TRBJ2-1 and V is TRBV20-1, with D possibly being TRBD2 (5 bases). V lost 3 bases and J lost 8, with 14 bases in between. CDR1 and CDR2 from the germline V gene are DFQATT and SNEGSKA (reference sequence). CDR3 length equals 13 residues. CDR3 in DNA: TGCAGTGCTAGGGTAGCGCTGGTGGATGAGCAGTTCTTC. It is translated as CSARVALVDEQFF.

This clonotype was observed many times. The J gene is TRBJ2-2, the V gene TRBV6-2 or TRBV6-3, with D unclear. V shed 1 base and J shed 4 bases, with 7 bases lying between them. The germline V gene has CDR1 MNHEY and CDR2 SVGEGT. This CDR3 region has 14 residues. CDR3 coding DNA: TGTGCCAGCAGTTACTTGGAGAGCACCGGGGAGCTGTTTTTT. Translated: CASSYLESTGELFF.

This clonotype was seen a handful of times. The chain couples TRBV18 to TRBJ2-4, with D tentatively TRBD2 (6 bases). This CDR3 spans 16 amino acids. Per germline, CDR1 KGHSH and CDR2 LQKENI. V was shortened by 2 bases and J by 5 bases, with 16 bases between the two germline ends. This chain's CDR3 is CASSPTGRGFENIQYF. The CDR3 DNA reads as TGTGCCAGCTCACCAACCGGGAGAGGGTTCGAAAACATTCAGTACTTC.

This clonotype was seen repeatedly, ten times or more. This chain joins TRBV5-1 and TRBJ2-7; D may match TRBD1 or TRBD2 (5 bases each). This CDR3 comprises 13 residues. V gave up 4 bases and J gave up 5 bases, with 13 bases separating them. The germline V gene has CDR1 SGHRS and CDR2 YFSETQ. The CDR3 region is CASSRMRGNEQYF. CDR3 coding DNA: TGCGCCAGCAGCCGGATGAGGGGTAACGAGCAGTACTTC.

The V call is TRBV19, the J call TRBJ1-1; D gene uncertain. CDR3 length equals 11 residues. Trimming took off 6 bases at V and 1 base at J, with 3 bases between the two ends. The V gene's germline CDR1 is LNHDA and CDR2 SQIVND (reference sequence). CDR3 coding DNA: TGTGCCAGTAGGAAGAACACTGAAGCTTTCTTT. Protein sequence: CASRKNTEAFF. The whole variable domain, filled in from reference TRBV19 and TRBJ1-1, reads DGGITQSPKYLFRKEGQNVTLSCEQNLNHDAMYWYRQDPGQGLRLIYYSQIVNDFQKGDIAEGYSVSREKKESFPLTVTSAQKNPTAFYLCASRKNTEAFFGQGTRLTVV.

Ten or more counts support this clonotype. This chain connects TRBV12-3 or TRBV12-4 to TRBJ2-1; D unclear. Trimming removed 6 bases from V and 4 bases from J, with 16 bases in between. The CDR3 consists of 15 residues. The CDR3 here is CASRSTKAPYNEQFF. As DNA, the CDR3 is TGTGCCAGCAGGTCGACAAAGGCCCCATACAATGAGCAGTTCTTC.

The sample holds many counts of this clonotype. V is TRBV20-1 and J is TRBJ2-3; D is possibly TRBD2 (6 bases). The CDR3 extends over 15 amino acids. Trimming pared 6 bases from V and 2 bases from J, leaving 18 bases between. In germline, CDR1 is DFQATT, CDR2 SNEGSKA (reference sequence). The CDR3 here is CSASRDLEYTDTQYF. In DNA, the CDR3 is TGCAGTGCCTCCAGGGACTTAGAATACACAGATACGCAGTATTTT.

This clonotype was observed many times. The V call is TRBV18, the J call TRBJ1-1, with 9 bases matching TRBD1. Germline V gene data show CDR1 as KGHSH and CDR2 as LQKENI. This CDR3 is built from 14 residues. J lost 1 base, V lost 7 bases, and 4 bases had no gene match. The CDR3 region is CASYGGQGNTEAFF. CDR3 bases: TGTGCCAGCTATGGGGGACAGGGGAACACTGAAGCTTTCTTT. The full variable domain, in which reference TRBV18 and TRBJ1-1 provide the parts outside the CDR3, is NAGVMQNPRHLVRRRGQEARLRCSPMKGHSHVYWYRQLPEEGLKFMVYLQKENIIDESGMPKERFSAEFPKEGPSILRIQQVVRGDSAAYFCASYGGQGNTEAFFGQGTRLTVV.

The sample holds many counts of this clonotype. The chain employs TRBV6-5 and TRBJ2-7; D is undetermined. Between the trimmed V and J ends, which lost 0 bases and 5 bases, there was a span of 20 bases. Germline V gene data show CDR1 as MNHEY and CDR2 as SVGAGI. This CDR3 spans 17 amino acids. The CDR3 DNA reads TGTGCCAGCAGTTACTCGGCAGCTCCGGATGGTGTGGACGAGCAGTACTTC. Protein sequence: CASSYSAAPDGVDEQYF.

This clonotype was found many times. The genes are TRBV5-6 and TRBJ1-1; weak D call: TRBD1 (5 bases). Germline loops: CDR1 SGHDT, CDR2 YYEEEE. The CDR3 length is 13 residues. V dropped 4 bases and J dropped 5 bases, with 12 bases sitting between them. The CDR3 is CASSAGTPTEAFF. The CDR3 DNA sequence: TGTGCCAGCAGCGCCGGGACTCCAACTGAAGCTTTCTTT.

The chain couples TRBV3-1 to TRBJ2-7, with TRBD2 identical over 7 bases. V shed 11 bases, J shed 7 bases, and the junction held 20 bases outside the gene matches. Per the germline V gene, CDR1 is LGHDT and CDR2 is YNNKEL (reference sequence). The CDR3 extends over 15 amino acids. The CDR3 spells CACTQGGRVYGEQYF. CDR3 DNA: TGTGCCTGCACCCAAGGAGGGAGGGTCTACGGGGAGCAGTACTTC.